Here is one TCR beta chain with its context. The antigen is not known. One end of the junction varies from germline; a read error may be responsible. Together with a sample-barcoded 5' primer, a J-beta primer mix was included in a second PCR lasting roughly 6 to 12 cycles. Each of the samples gave a minimum of 2.5 million paired-end reads that contained CDR3. TCRdb reprocessed the 5' RACE reads via MiXCR and lists one record per CDR3 protein. The table has 1.5 million to 2 million distinct CDR3 sequences, about 28% seen once; the top ten hold about 8%. The record originates from a study of blood T cells in healthy people across ages. Overall study findings and caveats: There were more naive CD4+ cells and higher diversity in long-lived donors than in aged donors. Diversity estimates drawn from one million T cells were deemed underestimates.

Per germline, CDR1 MGHRA and CDR2 YSYEKL. The CDR3 runs to 15 residues. The receptor was derived from a woman aged 25-40 years in good health. Material for sequencing was blood. The chain is built from TRBV4-1 and TRBJ2-5; D unresolved. CDR3 in DNA: TGCGCCAACAGCCAAGAACGGAAGACCCGAGAGACCCAGTACTTC. Translated, it gives CANSQERKTRETQYF.